This is a list of T cell receptor beta chains from one sample in a study of response to subunit inactivated influenza vaccine. MiXCR, run by TCRdb on the RT-PCR reads, gives a single entry per CDR3 protein. Of about 570,000 distinct CDR3 sequences in the sample, about 11% were seen once. Separately, the same data were catalogued under a study of T cells expressing NK-cell markers.

Sequencing used PBMCs from blood, obtained on the day of vaccination. The receptors derive from a man in his fifties or sixties who received an inactivated influenza vaccine. Both conserved end residues are part of each CDR3. D genes are given only for firm matches. Clone size appears in some rows only: once, few, many, or a class for an expanded clone.

d_call,j_call,v_call,clone_size,cdr3_aa,cdr3_nt
.,TRBJ2-3,TRBV5-5,few,CASSFSGSPTDTQYF,TGTGCCAGCAGCTTTTCGGGGAGCCCAACAGATACGCAGTATTTT
.,TRBJ1-5,TRBV20-1,many,CSAATTDDQPQHF,TGCAGTGCCGCTACCACAGACGATCAGCCCCAGCATTTT
.,TRBJ2-1,TRBV4-2,.,CASSLYSEASYNEQFF,TGTGCCAGCAGCTTGTATAGTGAGGCCAGCTACAATGAGCAGTTCTTC
TRBD2,TRBJ2-1,TRBV5-1,many,CASSFSGRLSYNEQFF,TGCGCCAGCAGCTTTAGCGGGAGGCTCTCCTACAATGAGCAGTTCTTC
TRBD2,TRBJ2-1,TRBV4-2,few,CASSQATSGGAMYEQFF,TGTGCCAGCAGCCAGGCGACTAGCGGGGGGGCCATGTATGAGCAGTTCTTC
.,TRBJ2-7,TRBV11-2,.,CASSRPGRRIYEQYF,TGTGCCAGCAGCCGACCGGGGAGGAGGATCTACGAGCAGTACTTC
.,TRBJ2-7,TRBV3-1,.,CASSALQGYEQYF,TGTGCCAGCAGCGCGCTACAGGGCTACGAGCAGTACTTC
TRBD1,TRBJ2-1,TRBV4-3,few,CASSQGFRTGFTNEQFF,TGCGCCAGCAGCCAAGGCTTCCGGACAGGGTTTACCAATGAGCAGTTCTTC
.,TRBJ2-3,TRBV7-9,.,CASSNSQGTTDTQYF,TGTGCCAGCAGCAACAGCCAGGGGACCACAGATACGCAGTATTTT
.,TRBJ2-7,TRBV14,few,CASSRDPRSYEQYF,TGTGCCAGCAGCCGGGACCCCCGCTCCTACGAGCAGTACTTC
.,TRBJ2-1,TRBV5-8,few,CASSLRADSLGYNEQFF,TGTGCCAGCAGCTTGAGGGCGGATAGCCTGGGTTACAATGAGCAGTTCTTC
TRBD1,TRBJ2-7,TRBV5-1,few,CASSWDSSDEQYF,TGCGCCAGCAGCTGGGACAGTTCCGACGAGCAGTACTTC
TRBD1,TRBJ1-4,TRBV5-1,many,CASSLGQGGEKLFF,TGTGCCAGCAGCCTCGGACAGGGCGGGGAAAAACTGTTTTTT
TRBD2,TRBJ2-1,TRBV24-1,.,CATSDSGLAGFSSYNEQFF,TGTGCCACCAGTGACTCGGGACTAGCGGGGTTTAGCTCCTACAATGAGCAGTTCTTC
.,TRBJ2-3,TRBV10-3,few,CAISSRLESTDTQYF,TGTGCCATCAGTTCTCGACTGGAAAGCACAGATACGCAGTATTTT
.,TRBJ2-3,TRBV28,few,CASSFLQGGADTQYF,TGTGCCAGCAGTTTTCTTCAGGGAGGCGCAGATACGCAGTATTTT
.,TRBJ2-3,TRBV4-3,.,CASSQDGGSLSTDTQYF,TGCGCCAGCAGCCAAGATGGGGGGAGTCTTAGCACAGATACGCAGTATTTT
.,TRBJ2-5,TRBV6-2/TRBV6-3,.,CASSYYSEVQETQYF,TGTGCCAGCAGTTACTATTCGGAGGTCCAAGAGACCCAGTACTTC
TRBD2,TRBJ2-1,TRBV28,.,CASRGLAGKSYNEQFF,TGTGCCAGCCGGGGACTAGCGGGAAAATCCTACAATGAGCAGTTCTTC
.,TRBJ2-4,TRBV12-3/TRBV12-4,few,CASSQDVDTLAKNIQYF,TGTGCCAGCAGTCAGGATGTGGACACCCTAGCCAAAAACATTCAGTACTTC
TRBD2,TRBJ2-3,TRBV7-9,.,CASSLGLAEFTDTQYF,TGTGCCAGCAGCCTAGGACTAGCGGAATTCACAGATACGCAGTATTTT
.,TRBJ2-2,TRBV6-5,few,CASSYSTARGYTGELFF,TGTGCCAGCAGTTACTCTACAGCCCGGGGTTACACCGGGGAGCTGTTTTTT
TRBD2,TRBJ2-5,TRBV20-1,.,CSALGLAHQETQYF,TGCAGTGCGTTGGGACTAGCGCACCAAGAGACCCAGTACTTC
.,TRBJ1-2,TRBV28,few,CASSFSRDNYGYTF,TGTGCCAGCAGTTTCTCCCGGGACAACTATGGCTACACCTTC
.,TRBJ2-5,TRBV20-1,.,CSGQGGLETQYF,TGCAGTGGACAAGGGGGTTTGGAGACCCAGTACTTC
TRBD2,TRBJ2-1,TRBV20-1,few,CSASGLAGGPHNEQFF,TGCAGTGCTAGTGGGCTAGCGGGAGGGCCGCACAATGAGCAGTTCTTC
.,TRBJ1-2,TRBV5-1,many,CASSLEPGNYGYTF,TGCGCCAGCAGCTTGGAACCCGGGAACTATGGCTACACCTTC
.,TRBJ2-3,TRBV6-5,.,CASSFNQQGSNTQYF,TGTGCCAGCAGTTTTAACCAACAGGGTTCGAATACGCAGTATTTT
TRBD2,TRBJ2-5,TRBV5-5,few,CASSPVSGRGETQYF,TGTGCCAGCAGTCCCGTTAGCGGGAGAGGGGAGACCCAGTACTTC
TRBD1,TRBJ1-2,TRBV12-3/TRBV12-4,few,CASSTGTGGYGYTF,TGTGCCAGCAGTACCGGGACAGGGGGTTATGGCTACACCTTC
.,TRBJ1-5,TRBV7-8,few,CASSAIGARQPQHF,TGTGCCAGCAGCGCAATTGGGGCCCGTCAGCCCCAGCATTTT
TRBD2,TRBJ2-5,TRBV28,few,CASSYGTSGEETQYF,TGTGCCAGCAGTTACGGGACTAGCGGGGAAGAGACCCAGTACTTC
.,TRBJ2-7,TRBV29-1,few,CSAAVGAGSEQYF,TGCAGCGCCGCGGTCGGGGCCGGGTCCGAGCAGTACTTC
.,TRBJ2-7,TRBV9,.,CASSPVDGEQYF,TGTGCCAGCAGCCCTGTGGACGGCGAGCAGTACTTC
TRBD1,TRBJ2-7,TRBV28,.,CASSPPTGVEQYF,TGTGCCAGCAGTCCGCCCACAGGGGTGGAGCAGTACTTC
.,TRBJ2-3,TRBV4-3,.,CASSQELPGVPPDTQYF,TGCGCCAGCAGCCAAGAATTACCGGGAGTTCCCCCAGATACGCAGTATTTT
.,TRBJ1-2,TRBV25-1,many,CASSEVGHAGGYTF,TGTGCCAGCAGTGAAGTAGGGCACGCGGGCGGCTACACCTTC
.,TRBJ2-7,TRBV7-2,.,CASSLKGGTPFYEQYF,TGTGCCAGCAGCTTAAAGGGCGGGACTCCCTTCTACGAGCAGTACTTC
.,TRBJ1-2,TRBV28,many,CASSSLTGNYGYTF,TGTGCCAGCAGTTCCCTCACAGGGAACTATGGCTACACCTTC
.,TRBJ2-3,TRBV7-2,.,CASSLSLHLGTDTQYF,TGTGCCAGCAGCTTAAGTCTGCATCTTGGTACAGATACGCAGTATTTT
.,TRBJ1-1,TRBV10-3,.,CAIGPGGGYEAFF,TGTGCCATCGGCCCCGGGGGGGGCTACGAAGCTTTCTTT
.,TRBJ2-3,TRBV12-3/TRBV12-4,few,CASRPGRGTDTQYF,TGTGCCAGCAGGCCAGGACGAGGCACAGATACGCAGTATTTT
.,TRBJ1-6,TRBV4-3,.,CASSQEMVNSPLHF,TGCGCCAGCAGCCAAGAAATGGTTAATTCACCCCTCCACTTT
.,TRBJ2-6,TRBV5-1,.,CASSYTWTAGANVLTF,TGCGCCAGCAGCTACACTTGGACAGCAGGGGCCAACGTCCTGACTTTC
TRBD2,TRBJ2-3,TRBV20-1,few,CSARDASGGGTDTQYF,TGCAGTGCTAGAGATGCTAGCGGGGGGGGCACAGATACGCAGTATTTT
.,TRBJ2-1,TRBV7-9,many,CASSGGTDNEQFF,TGTGCCAGCAGCGGAGGGACAGACAATGAGCAGTTCTTC
TRBD2,TRBJ2-5,TRBV12-3/TRBV12-4,few,CASSLLAGETQYF,TGTGCCAGCAGTCTACTAGCGGGAGAGACCCAGTACTTC
.,TRBJ1-3,TRBV7-6,.,CASSLLEGSGNTIYF,TGTGCCAGCAGCTTACTGGAGGGGAGCGGAAACACCATATATTTT
.,TRBJ2-1,TRBV7-2,.,CASSLGPSVYNEQFF,TGTGCCAGCAGCTTAGGTCCTAGCGTGTACAATGAGCAGTTCTTC
TRBD1,TRBJ2-2,TRBV20-1,.,CSARRDRGYGELFF,TGCAGTGCTAGACGGGACAGGGGCTACGGGGAGCTGTTTTTT
TRBD2,TRBJ2-3,TRBV7-8,few,CASSLIGTSGAHVDTQYF,TGTGCCAGCAGCTTAATTGGGACTAGCGGGGCCCATGTAGATACGCAGTATTTT
TRBD1,TRBJ1-5,TRBV7-8,.,CASSLRQGANQPQHF,TGTGCCAGCAGCTTACGACAGGGGGCCAATCAGCCCCAGCATTTT
.,TRBJ2-7,TRBV7-6,.,CASSLGVGGEQYF,TGTGCCAGCAGCTTAGGCGTCGGGGGCGAGCAGTACTTC
.,TRBJ2-7,TRBV20-1,.,CSARVWGVQYF,TGCAGTGCTAGAGTTTGGGGCGTGCAGTACTTC